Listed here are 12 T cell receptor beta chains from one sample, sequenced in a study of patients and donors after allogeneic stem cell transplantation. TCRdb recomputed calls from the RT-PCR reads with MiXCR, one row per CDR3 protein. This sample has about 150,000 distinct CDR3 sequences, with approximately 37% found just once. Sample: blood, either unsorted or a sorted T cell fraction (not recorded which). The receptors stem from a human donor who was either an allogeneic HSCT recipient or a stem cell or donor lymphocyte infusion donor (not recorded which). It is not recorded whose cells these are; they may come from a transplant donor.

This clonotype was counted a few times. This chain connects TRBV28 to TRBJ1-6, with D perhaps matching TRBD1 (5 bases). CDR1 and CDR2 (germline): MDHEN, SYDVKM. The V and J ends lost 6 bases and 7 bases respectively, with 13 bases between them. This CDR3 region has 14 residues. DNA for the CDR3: TGTGCCAGCAGACCCCCCGGGGCCAATTCACCCCTCCACTTT. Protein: CASRPPGANSPLHF. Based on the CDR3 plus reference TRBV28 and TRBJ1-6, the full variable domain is DVKVTQSSRYLVKRTGEKVFLECVQDMDHENMFWYRQDPGLGLRLIYFSYDVKMKEKGDIPEGYSVSREKKERFSLILESASTNQTSMYLCASRPPGANSPLHFGNGTRLTVT.

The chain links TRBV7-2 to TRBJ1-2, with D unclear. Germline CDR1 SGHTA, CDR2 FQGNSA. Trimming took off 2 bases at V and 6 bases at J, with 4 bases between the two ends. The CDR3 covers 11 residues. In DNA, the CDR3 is TGTGCCAGCAGCTTATACCATGGCTACACCTTC. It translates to CASSLYHGYTF.

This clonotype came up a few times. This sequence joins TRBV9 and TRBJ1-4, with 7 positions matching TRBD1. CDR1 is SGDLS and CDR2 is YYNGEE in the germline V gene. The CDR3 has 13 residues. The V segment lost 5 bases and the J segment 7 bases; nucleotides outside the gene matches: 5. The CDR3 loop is CASSETGSEKLFF. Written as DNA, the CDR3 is TGTGCCAGCAGTGAGACAGGGTCTGAAAAACTGTTTTTT.

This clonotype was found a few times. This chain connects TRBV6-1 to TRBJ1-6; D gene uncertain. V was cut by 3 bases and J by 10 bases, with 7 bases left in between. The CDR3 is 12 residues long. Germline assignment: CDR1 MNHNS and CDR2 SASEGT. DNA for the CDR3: TGTGCCAGCAGTGATGGAGAATCACCCCTCCACTTT. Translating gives CASSDGESPLHF.

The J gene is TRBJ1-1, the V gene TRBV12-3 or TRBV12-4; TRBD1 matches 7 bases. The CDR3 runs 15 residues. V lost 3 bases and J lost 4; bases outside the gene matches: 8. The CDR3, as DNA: TGTGCCAGCAGTTTCGACAGGGTGGGAATCACTGAAGCTTTCTTT. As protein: CASSFDRVGITEAFF.

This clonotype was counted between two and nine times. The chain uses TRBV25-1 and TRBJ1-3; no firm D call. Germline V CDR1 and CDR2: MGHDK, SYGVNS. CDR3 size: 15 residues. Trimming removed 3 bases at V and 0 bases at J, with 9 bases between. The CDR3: CASSDVGPSGNTIYF. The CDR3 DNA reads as TGTGCCAGCAGTGATGTCGGTCCCTCTGGAAACACCATATATTTT. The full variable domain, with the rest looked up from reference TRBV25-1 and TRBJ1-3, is EADIYQTPRYLVIGTGKKITLECSQTMGHDKMYWYQQDPGMELHLIHYSYGVNSTEKGDLSSESTVSRIRTEHFPLTLESARPSHTSQYLCASSDVGPSGNTIYFGEGSWLTVV.

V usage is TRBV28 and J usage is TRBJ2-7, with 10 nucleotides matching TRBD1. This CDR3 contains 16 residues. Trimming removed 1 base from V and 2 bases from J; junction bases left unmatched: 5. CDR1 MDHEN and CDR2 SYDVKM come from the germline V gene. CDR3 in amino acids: CASSLYTGTGAYEQYF. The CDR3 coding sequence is TGTGCCAGCAGTTTATATACTGGGACAGGGGCCTACGAGCAGTACTTC.

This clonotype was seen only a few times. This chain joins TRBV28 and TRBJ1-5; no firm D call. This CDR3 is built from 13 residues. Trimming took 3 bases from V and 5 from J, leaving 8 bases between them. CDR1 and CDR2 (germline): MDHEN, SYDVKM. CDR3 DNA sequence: TGTGCCAGCAGTTTTGCCGGGGATCAGCCCCAGCATTTT. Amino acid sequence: CASSFAGDQPQHF.

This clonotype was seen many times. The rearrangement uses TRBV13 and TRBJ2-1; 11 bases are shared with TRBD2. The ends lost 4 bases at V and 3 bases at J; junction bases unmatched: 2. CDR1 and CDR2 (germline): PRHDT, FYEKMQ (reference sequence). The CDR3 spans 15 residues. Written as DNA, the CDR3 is TGTGCCAGCAGCTCCGGGACTAGCGGCTACAATGAGCAGTTCTTC. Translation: CASSSGTSGYNEQFF.

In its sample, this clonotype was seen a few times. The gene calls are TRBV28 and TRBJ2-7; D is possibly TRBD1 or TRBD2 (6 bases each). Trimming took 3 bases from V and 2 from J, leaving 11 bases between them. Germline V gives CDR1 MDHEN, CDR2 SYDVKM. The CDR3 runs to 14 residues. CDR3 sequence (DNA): TGTGCCAGCAGTTTTCGGGGGCTCGCCTACGAGCAGTACTTC. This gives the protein CASSFRGLAYEQYF.

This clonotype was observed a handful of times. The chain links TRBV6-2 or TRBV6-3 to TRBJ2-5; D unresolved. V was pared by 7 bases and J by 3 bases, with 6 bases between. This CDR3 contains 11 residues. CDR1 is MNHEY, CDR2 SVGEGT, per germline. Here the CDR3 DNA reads TGTGCCAGCACCCACAAAGAGACCCAGTACTTC. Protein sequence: CASTHKETQYF.

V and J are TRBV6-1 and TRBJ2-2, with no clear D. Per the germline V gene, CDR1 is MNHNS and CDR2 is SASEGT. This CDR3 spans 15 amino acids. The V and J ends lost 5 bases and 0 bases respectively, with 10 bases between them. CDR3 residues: CASSTQAANTGELFF. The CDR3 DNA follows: TGTGCCAGCAGTACTCAAGCTGCGAACACCGGGGAGCTGTTTTTT.